This T cell receptor beta chain was sequenced during a study of blood T cell repertoires in COVID-19. In the study overall: T cells, B-cell-depleted T cells, or PBMCs provided the cDNA or gDNA that served as material.

This CDR3 is 16 amino acids long. V was pared by 1 base and J by 7 bases, with 9 bases of the junction left unmatched. Germline V gives CDR1 SGHRS, CDR2 YFSETQ. The cohort comprised adults aged about 18 to 100 years residing in 20 to 30 US areas. Cohort assignment relied on participant-reported clinical history. Each recovered donor of Cohort 3 presented with two negative PCRs, clearance, or symptom resolution. TCRdb keeps only in-frame clones here, not all; method: immunoSEQ multiplex PCR. Among 490,000 or so clones, 85% to 90% were seen once, and the ten largest hold about 2%. The sequence was obtained from a woman aged 40 to 50 who had recovered from COVID-19. Sequencing was carried out using PBMCs or T cells enriched from blood (not recorded which). V and J are TRBV5-1 and TRBJ2-1, with 9 nucleotides matching TRBD2. CDR3 sequence: CASSLYPSGIPNEQFF. In nucleotides, the CDR3 is TGCGCCAGCAGCTTGTATCCTAGCGGGATCCCGAATGAGCAGTTCTTC.